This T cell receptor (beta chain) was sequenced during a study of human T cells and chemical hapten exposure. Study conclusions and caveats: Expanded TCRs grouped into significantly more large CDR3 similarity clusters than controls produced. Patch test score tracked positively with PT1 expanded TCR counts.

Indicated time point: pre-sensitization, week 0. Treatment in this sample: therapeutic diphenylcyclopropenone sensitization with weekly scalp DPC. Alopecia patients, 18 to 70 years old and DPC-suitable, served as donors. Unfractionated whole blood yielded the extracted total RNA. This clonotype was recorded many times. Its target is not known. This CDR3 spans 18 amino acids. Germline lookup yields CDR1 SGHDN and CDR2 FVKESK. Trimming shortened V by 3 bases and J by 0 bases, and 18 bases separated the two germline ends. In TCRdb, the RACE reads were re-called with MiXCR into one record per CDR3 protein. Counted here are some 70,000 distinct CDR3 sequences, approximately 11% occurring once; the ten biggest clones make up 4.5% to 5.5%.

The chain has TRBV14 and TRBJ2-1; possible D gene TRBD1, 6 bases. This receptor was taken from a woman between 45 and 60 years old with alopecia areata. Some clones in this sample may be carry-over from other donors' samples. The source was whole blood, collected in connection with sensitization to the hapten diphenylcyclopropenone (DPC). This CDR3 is CASSQGDILSSSYNEQFF. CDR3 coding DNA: TGTGCCAGCAGCCAGGGGGACATCCTCTCGAGCTCCTACAATGAGCAGTTCTTC.